One sample yielded the 25 T cell receptor beta chains listed below, sequenced in a study of read filtering for tumor transcriptome and immune sequencing. Molecular barcoded adaptors covering alpha/delta and beta/gamma chains were used on about 0.4 ug RNA. Using its own MiXCR run on the reads, TCRdb lists one record per CDR3 protein. The sample contains some 38,000 distinct CDR3 sequences, approximately 10% of which appear only once. Input material: a population of CD138-negative cells sorted from bone marrow. The receptors were sampled from a donor at least 40 years old with multiple myeloma.

This clonotype was recorded many times. This chain connects TRBV7-2 to TRBJ2-3; 12 nucleotides line up with TRBD2. V lost 1 base and J lost 8; bases outside the gene matches: 4. The CDR3 loop spans 15 amino acids. Looked up from germline, CDR1 is SGHTA and CDR2 is FQGNSA. CDR3 sequence: CASSLGGLAGTTQYF. The CDR3 nucleotides read TGTGCCAGCAGCTTAGGAGGACTAGCGGGGACTACGCAGTATTTT.

This clonotype was recorded at least ten times. The V gene is TRBV7-9, the J gene TRBJ1-2; TRBD1 might be the D (5 bases). Trimming pared 10 bases from V and 4 bases from J, leaving 10 bases between. The CDR3 consists of 11 residues. Per the germline V gene, CDR1 is SEHNR and CDR2 is FQNEAQ (reference sequence). CDR3 in amino acids: CATGGVYGYTF. The CDR3 bases are TGTGCCACCGGGGGGGTCTATGGCTACACCTTC. Together with reference TRBV7-9 and TRBJ1-2, the CDR3 gives the full variable domain: DTGVSQNPRHKITKRGQNVTFRCDPISEHNRLYWYRQTLGQGPEFLTYFQNEAQLEKSRLLSDRFSAERPKGSFSTLEIQRTEQGDSAMYLCATGGVYGYTFGSGTRLTVV.

Comments on this clonotype: A clone one base away is much larger, so this may be a read error. The conserved phenylalanine or tryptophan normally closing the CDR3 is absent here, so this likely arose from a read error. This rearrangement joins TRBV4-2 to TRBJ2-5; 11 nucleotides line up with TRBD2. The germline gives CDR1 LGHNA, CDR2 YNFKEQ. The CDR3 loop spans 16 amino acids. The V gene end was trimmed by 0 bases and the J gene end by 4 bases; junction bases not matched to a gene: 4. DNA of the CDR3: TGTGCCAGCAGCCAAGATGCGGGGACTAGCGGAGAGACCCAGTACTCC. Its translation: CASSQDAGTSGETQYS.

This clonotype was seen at least ten times. The chain joins TRBV7-3 to TRBJ2-1; 11 bases agree with TRBD2. This CDR3 has 15 residues. CDR1 SGHTA and CDR2 FQGTGA come from the germline V gene. Trimming removed 3 bases from V and 5 bases from J; junction bases left unmatched: 3. CDR3 DNA: TGTGCCAGCAGCTTGACTAGCGGGGTAAACAATGAGCAGTTCTTC. It specifies CASSLTSGVNNEQFF.

This clonotype was recorded at least ten times. V gene TRBV5-6 combines with J gene TRBJ2-7; TRBD2 might be the D (6 bases). The CDR3 is 14 residues long. CDR1 SGHDT and CDR2 YYEEEE come from the germline V gene. Trimming pared 10 bases from V and 3 bases from J, leaving 20 bases between. CDR3 loop: CASSRRGVNYEQYF. The DNA for the CDR3 is TGTGCCTCCTCACGGCGGGGCGTCAACTACGAGCAGTACTTC. The full variable domain, in which reference TRBV5-6 and TRBJ2-7 provide the parts outside the CDR3, is DAGVTQSPTHLIKTRGQQVTLRCSPKSGHDTVSWYQQALGQGPQFIFQYYEEEERQRGNFPDRFSGHQFPNYSSELNVNALLLGDSALYLCASSRRGVNYEQYFGPGTRLTVT.

This chain links TRBV19 with TRBJ2-3; D uncertain. The CDR3 has 13 amino acids. V shed 4 bases and J shed 6 bases, with 11 bases lying between them. The germline gives CDR1 LNHDA, CDR2 SQIVND (reference sequence). Here the CDR3 DNA reads TGTGCCAGTAGTAAGCCCCAACAGGATACGCAGTATTTT. The encoded protein is CASSKPQQDTQYF.

Notes on this clonotype: A much larger clone lies a single base off, so this may be a read error. Written as DNA, the CDR3 is TGTGCCAGCAGCCAGGGCCAGGGCGCCTACGAGCAGTACTTC. Translation: CASSQGQGAYEQYF. J is TRBJ2-7 and V is TRBV4-2, with a possible D match to TRBD1 (5 bases). V gave up 3 bases and J gave up 2 bases, with 11 bases separating them. There are 14 residues in the CDR3. Germline-derived CDR1 and CDR2 are LGHNA and YNFKEQ.

This clonotype appeared many times. V and J are TRBV12-3 or TRBV12-4 and TRBJ1-2; D is undetermined. This CDR3 region has 12 residues. V was pared by 6 bases and J by 8 bases, with 13 bases between. The CDR3 here is CASSRGPGGYTF. In DNA, the CDR3 is TGTGCCAGCAGCCGCGGGCCTGGAGGCTACACCTTC.

A note on this clonotype: This may be a read error: a much more frequent sequence differs by one nucleotide. The DNA for the CDR3 is TGTGCCAGCACCCCGCTGTGTCAGGGGGCTGAGGATACGCAGTATTTT. Protein: CASTPLCQGAEDTQYF. The rearrangement joins TRBV2 to TRBJ2-3, with 8 bases that match TRBD1. Germline CDR1 and CDR2: SNHLY and FYNNEI. The J segment lost 6 bases and the V segment lost 7 bases, leaving 15 bases of the junction unmatched. The CDR3 totals 16 residues.

This clonotype showed up many times. V is TRBV29-1 and J is TRBJ2-3, with D perhaps matching TRBD2 (6 bases). From germline, CDR1 is SQVTM and CDR2 ANQGSEA. V lost 1 base and J 0 bases, leaving 20 bases between the germline ends. This CDR3 has 18 amino acids. CDR3 protein: CSVEGGPRRGLSTDTQYF. The CDR3 bases are TGCAGCGTTGAAGGTGGCCCTAGGCGGGGACTTAGCACAGATACGCAGTATTTT.

This clonotype was detected ten times or more. The chain carries TRBV5-6 and TRBJ2-7; D not resolved. The germline gives CDR1 SGHDT, CDR2 YYEEEE. The CDR3 totals 12 residues. Trimming stripped 1 base from V and 4 bases from J, with 6 bases between. In DNA form, the CDR3 reads TGTGCCAGCAGCTTGCCGGGTTACGAGCAGTACTTC. Its protein is CASSLPGYEQYF.

This clonotype was counted at least ten times. The chain combines TRBV28 with TRBJ2-3; 8 bases map to TRBD1. V lost 5 bases and J lost 5; bases outside the gene matches: 6. The CDR3 runs to 14 residues. Germline CDR1 reads MDHEN; CDR2 reads SYDVKM. CDR3 in DNA: TGTGCCAGCAGTCCCAGGGGGCAGGGAGATACGCAGTATTTT. This gives the protein CASSPRGQGDTQYF.

This clonotype came up many times. V and J are TRBV7-2 and TRBJ1-5; 7 bases align to TRBD1. CDR1 SGHTA and CDR2 FQGNSA come from the germline V gene. The CDR3 is 15 residues long. Losses at the gene ends were 3 bases for V and 9 bases for J; bases not matched to a gene: 11. CDR3 in amino acids: CASSLDETGSRPQHF. CDR3 sequence (DNA): TGTGCCAGCAGCTTGGATGAGACAGGGAGCAGGCCCCAGCATTTT.

This clonotype was seen a handful of times. The chain links TRBV4-2 to TRBJ1-3, with a weak D call TRBD1 (6 bases). CDR3 size: 15 residues. Germline V gives CDR1 LGHNA, CDR2 YNFKEQ. With 3 bases removed from V and 4 bases from J, the gap between germline ends came to 13 bases. The chain's CDR3 is CASSHLMTGGNTIYF. CDR3 nucleotide sequence: TGTGCCAGCAGCCACCTGATGACAGGAGGAAACACCATATATTTT.

This clonotype was seen at least ten times. The CDR3 region is CAWSQGQAEAFF. CDR3 nucleotide sequence: TGTGCCTGGAGTCAGGGTCAGGCTGAAGCTTTCTTT. The chain links TRBV30 to TRBJ1-1; possibly TRBD1 for D (5 bases). The germline CDR1 and CDR2 sequences are GTSNPN and SVGIG (reference sequence). V lost 2 bases and J 6 bases, leaving 10 bases between the germline ends. The CDR3 spans 12 residues.

This clonotype has a count of ten or more. The chain links TRBV6-1 to TRBJ2-6; no clear D. V was shortened by 6 bases and J by 3 bases, with 9 bases between the two germline ends. Germline V lookup: CDR1 MNHNS, CDR2 SASEGT. The CDR3 is 14 residues long. CDR3 protein: CASRTTLGANVLTF. In nucleotides, the CDR3 is TGTGCCAGCAGAACAACACTTGGGGCCAACGTCCTGACTTTC.

Concerning this clonotype: Since a much larger clone is just one base distant, this may be a read error. V gene TRBV6-5 combines with J gene TRBJ2-5, with 7 bases that match TRBD1. Germline V gene sequence: CDR1 MNHEY, CDR2 SVGAGI. The CDR3 spans 17 residues. Trimming took 2 bases from V and 5 from J; bases not matched to a gene: 14. The CDR3 loop is CASSYPGQEAGRETQYF. CDR3 DNA: TGTGCCAGCAGTTACCCCGGACAGGAGGCCGGACGGGAGACCCAGTACTTC.

Ten or more counts support this clonotype. The CDR3 here is CASSPGTANTGELFF. DNA for the CDR3: TGCGCCAGCAGCCCCGGGACCGCGAACACCGGGGAGCTGTTTTTT. This chain connects TRBV10-1 to TRBJ2-2; either TRBD1 or TRBD2 may fit D (5 bases each). V was clipped by 6 bases and J by 0 bases, with 11 bases between them. Germline V gene sequence: CDR1 WNHNN, CDR2 SYGVQD (reference sequence). This CDR3 is 15 amino acids long.

This clonotype was seen many times. The rearrangement uses TRBV11-2 and TRBJ2-2; possibly TRBD2 for D (5 bases). The CDR3 totals 15 residues. The germline V and J ends were trimmed by 5 bases and 5 bases, with 15 bases remaining between them. The germline CDR1 and CDR2 sequences are SGHAT and FQNNGV. CDR3 DNA sequence: TGTGCCAGCAGCCCGCGGGCAGGCCAGACCGGGGAGCTGTTTTTT. Its protein product is CASSPRAGQTGELFF.

This clonotype came up many times. The chain recombines TRBV7-9 with TRBJ2-2; D gene ambiguous. V lost 5 bases and J 4 bases, leaving 20 bases between the germline ends. CDR1 and CDR2 from the germline V gene are SEHNR and FQNEAQ (reference sequence). The CDR3 length is 17 residues. CDR3 in DNA: TGTGCCAGCAGCGCCCCATCGGGTCGAAAGGGCACCGGGGAGCTGTTTTTT. It translates to CASSAPSGRKGTGELFF. Based on the CDR3 plus reference TRBV7-9 and TRBJ2-2, the full variable domain is DTGVSQNPRHKITKRGQNVTFRCDPISEHNRLYWYRQTLGQGPEFLTYFQNEAQLEKSRLLSDRFSAERPKGSFSTLEIQRTEQGDSAMYLCASSAPSGRKGTGELFFGEGSRLTVL.

This clonotype was picked up many times. V usage is TRBV2 and J usage is TRBJ2-3; 7 bases align to TRBD2. V was pared by 6 bases and J by 3 bases, with 6 bases of the junction left unmatched. The CDR3 consists of 14 residues. The germline gives CDR1 SNHLY, CDR2 FYNNEI. The CDR3 DNA is TGTGCCAGCAGGAGTAGTAGCGGGACAGATACGCAGTATTTT. Encoded protein: CASRSSSGTDTQYF.

This clonotype was picked up many times. The chain links TRBV20-1 to TRBJ2-3; D might be TRBD1 (5 bases). This CDR3 is built from 14 residues. From germline, CDR1 is DFQATT and CDR2 SNEGSKA (reference sequence). Trimming took 1 base from V and 1 from J, leaving 9 bases between them. The CDR3 DNA reads as TGCAGTGCTAGAGTGGGGCAGGGCACAGATACGCAGTATTTT. It yields the protein CSARVGQGTDTQYF.

This clonotype was recorded many times. The genes are TRBV12-3 or TRBV12-4 and TRBJ2-7, with D possibly being TRBD2 (6 bases). Trimming took 4 bases from V and 3 from J, leaving 13 bases between them. The CDR3 is 14 amino acids. The chain's CDR3 is CASSYTGGGYEQYF. The CDR3 DNA sequence: TGTGCCAGCAGTTACACCGGGGGAGGCTACGAGCAGTACTTC.

This clonotype was seen ten or more times. The chain uses TRBV6-5 and TRBJ2-5; the match to TRBD2 covers 7 bases. V lost 5 bases to trimming and J lost 5 bases; unmatched junction nucleotides: 8. Germline V lookup: CDR1 MNHEY, CDR2 SVGAGI. This CDR3 is built from 14 residues. The CDR3 spells CASSGLGEGETQYF. The CDR3 DNA reads as TGTGCCAGCAGTGGGCTGGGGGAGGGTGAGACCCAGTACTTC.

Ten or more counts support this clonotype. The J gene is TRBJ2-4, the V gene TRBV29-1; D remains ambiguous. The CDR3 contains 14 residues. The germline V gene has CDR1 SQVTM and CDR2 ANQGSEA. V shed 8 bases and J shed 3 bases, with 17 bases lying between them. In DNA, the CDR3 is TGCAGCTCTGCAGTGGGTACGGACAAAAACATTCAGTACTTC. This gives the protein CSSAVGTDKNIQYF.